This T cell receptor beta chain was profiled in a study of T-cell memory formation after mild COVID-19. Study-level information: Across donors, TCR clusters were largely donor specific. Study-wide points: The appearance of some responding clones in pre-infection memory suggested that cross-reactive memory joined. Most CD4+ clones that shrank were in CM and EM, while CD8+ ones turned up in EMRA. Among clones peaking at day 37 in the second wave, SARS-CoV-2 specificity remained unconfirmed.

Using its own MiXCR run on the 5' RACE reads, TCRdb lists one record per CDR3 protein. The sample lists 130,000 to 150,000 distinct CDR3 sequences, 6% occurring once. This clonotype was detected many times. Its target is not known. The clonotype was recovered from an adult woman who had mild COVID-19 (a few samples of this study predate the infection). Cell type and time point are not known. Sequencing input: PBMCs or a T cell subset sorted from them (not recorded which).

The CDR3 region is CASRSTDTQYF. CDR3 coding DNA: TGTGCCAGTAGGAGCACAGATACGCAGTATTTT. This sequence joins TRBV19 and TRBJ2-3; no clear D gene. Germline V gene data show CDR1 as LNHDA and CDR2 as SQIVND (reference sequence). V was trimmed by 6 bases and J by 0 bases, leaving 1 base between them. This CDR3 contains 11 residues.